The 3 T cell receptor beta chains reported below all come from one sample, sequenced in a study of blood T cell repertoires in COVID-19. This table comes from immunoSEQ multiplex PCR, and its TCRdb copy is limited to in-frame clones, with some not included. The sample yields almost 250,000 clones, approximately 89% seen once. The sequenced material came from peripheral blood. These TCRs come from a woman aged 60 to 75 who had recovered from COVID-19.

The chain combines TRBV19 with TRBJ2-7; the match to TRBD1 covers 8 bases. J gave up 3 bases and V 7 bases, and 5 bases lay outside the gene matches. In germline, CDR1 is LNHDA, CDR2 SQIVND (reference sequence). This CDR3 contains 13 residues. The CDR3 DNA sequence: TGTGCCAGTACCGGACAGGGAAACTACGAGCAGTACTTC. This gives the protein CASTGQGNYEQYF.

This clone showed up just a few times. This chain connects TRBV25-1 to TRBJ1-4; D not resolved. This CDR3 is 14 amino acids long. The germline V gene has CDR1 MGHDK and CDR2 SYGVNS. V was shortened by 4 bases and J by 5 bases, with 11 bases between the two germline ends. As DNA, the CDR3 is TGTGCCAGCAGTGTAAGGAGAGAGAATGAAAAACTGTTTTTT. It encodes CASSVRRENEKLFF.

The chain recombines TRBV11-3 with TRBJ2-1; 9 positions agree with TRBD2. V was clipped by 6 bases and J by 6 bases; unmatched bases: 12. The CDR3 spans 16 residues. Germline CDR1 is SGHNT and CDR2 is YENEEA. CDR3: CASSNGGGGAFNEQFF. Written as DNA, the CDR3 is TGTGCCAGCAGTAATGGCGGCGGGGGGGCCTTCAATGAGCAGTTCTTC. Full variable domain (rest looked up from reference TRBV11-3 and TRBJ2-1): EAGVVQSPRYKIIEKKQPVAFWCNPISGHNTLYWYLQNLGQGPELLIRYENEEAVDDSQLPKDRFSAERLKGVDSTLKIQPAELGDSAVYLCASSNGGGGAFNEQFFGPGTRLTVL.